This T cell receptor beta chain was captured in a study of OX40 agonist ivuxolimab in advanced cancers. Study in general: Patients received ivuxolimab, an agonistic anti-OX40 (CD134) antibody.

Germline V gives CDR1 SNHLY, CDR2 FYNNEI. V was pared by 7 bases and J by 6 bases, with 13 bases between. This CDR3 spans 13 amino acids. Assay used: immunoSEQ multiplex PCR; TCRdb lists only in-frame clones, some missing. The sample shows 90,000 or so clones, about 88% of them seen only once. Worth noting for this clone: Its antigen remains unknown.

Study outcomes and limitations: On average, CD8+ T cells had more expanded clones than CD4+. CD4+ and CD8+ blood T cells expanded clonally by week 6 at 0.1 to 3.0 mg/kg.

The chain links TRBV2 to TRBJ2-1; the D is unclear. The input for sequencing was CD4+ or CD8+ T cells sorted from blood, taken in a trial of the OX40 agonist ivuxolimab. This clonotype was obtained from an adult with an advanced solid tumor such as melanoma, head and neck, liver or kidney cancer. DNA for the CDR3: TGTGCCAGCAAATTTCAGACCCCCAATGAGCAGTTCTTC. Its translation: CASKFQTPNEQFF.